The 6 T cell receptor beta chains in this list originate from one sample, sequenced in a study of blood T cells in healthy people across ages. Then a second PCR, running roughly 7 to 11 cycles, was carried out with a sample-barcoded 5' primer and a J-beta primer mix. One entry per CDR3 protein, called by TCRdb with MiXCR from the 5' RACE reads. This table has 1.5 million to 2 million distinct CDR3 sequences, 28% appearing once. Input material: blood. The source of these receptors is a woman in her 30s in good health.

CDR3 DNA: TGCGCCAGCAGCTTCACTTCCCCGGGCGGCGGGAATACGCAGTATTTT. As protein: CASSFTSPGGGNTQYF. The chain joins TRBV5-1 to TRBJ2-3; possible D gene TRBD2, 6 bases. Germline V gene sequence: CDR1 SGHRS, CDR2 YFSETQ. The length of the CDR3 is 16 residues. V was pared by 2 bases and J by 7 bases, with 20 bases between.

The chain recombines TRBV15 with TRBJ2-1; no definite D call. The CDR3 contains 12 residues. In germline, CDR1 is LNHNV, CDR2 YYDKDF (reference sequence). The V and J ends lost 3 bases and 8 bases respectively, with 8 bases between them. The CDR3 sequence: CATSSLPDEQFF. As DNA, the CDR3 is TGTGCCACCAGCAGCCTTCCCGATGAGCAGTTCTTC.

This clonotype was recorded many times. CDR3 loop: CASSSRDRGETQYF. The CDR3 coding sequence is TGTGCCAGCAGTTCGAGGGACCGGGGGGAGACCCAGTACTTC. The chain combines TRBV12-3 or TRBV12-4 with TRBJ2-5; TRBD2 might be the D (6 bases). Trimming pared 4 bases from V and 5 bases from J, leaving 14 bases between. The CDR3 extends over 14 amino acids.

This clonotype was picked up a small number of times. This chain connects TRBV5-8 to TRBJ2-6; 9 nucleotides align to TRBD1. Germline V lookup: CDR1 SGHTS, CDR2 YDEGEE. V dropped 4 bases and J dropped 0; count of bases not matched to a gene: 8. This CDR3 is built from 18 residues. In nucleotides, the CDR3 is TGTGCCAGCAGCGCCTCCGGGACAGGGAGCTCTGGGGCCAACGTCCTGACTTTC. It encodes CASSASGTGSSGANVLTF.

This clonotype has only a few counts. V is TRBV7-6 and J is TRBJ2-5; D uncertain. The CDR3 is 13 residues long. The germline V and J ends were trimmed by 3 bases and 5 bases, with 10 bases remaining between them. From germline, CDR1 is SGHVS and CDR2 FNYEAQ. The CDR3 DNA reads TGTGCCAGCAGCTTCCAACCTAGGGAGACCCAGTACTTC. It translates to CASSFQPRETQYF.

The chain combines TRBV19 with TRBJ2-7, with D tentatively TRBD2 (5 bases). This CDR3 spans 12 amino acids. The V end lost 6 bases, the J end lost 3 bases, and 9 bases lay between the germline ends. From germline, CDR1 is LNHDA and CDR2 SQIVND (reference sequence). CDR3 in DNA: TGTGCCAGTAGCGGGGAACGCTACGAGCAGTACTTC. Its protein is CASSGERYEQYF.